The 17 T cell receptor beta chains below come from one sample, sequenced in a study of CD8 T cells in Susac syndrome. With random hexamers, 0.5 to 1 ug RNA was reverse transcribed. Using its own MiXCR run on the immunoSEQ multiplex PCR reads, TCRdb lists one record per CDR3 protein. The table has some 180,000 distinct CDR3 sequences, over 75% seen once. Sequencing used CD4+ T cells from PBMCs. The receptors were gathered from a human donor with Susac syndrome.

The rearrangement uses TRBV29-1 and TRBJ1-1; D may be TRBD1 (5 bases). V was pared by 0 bases and J by 4 bases, with 15 bases between. The germline V gene encodes CDR1 SQVTM and CDR2 ANQGSEA. The CDR3 loop spans 15 amino acids. The CDR3 is CSVEDFDSISTEAFF. In nucleotides, the CDR3 is TGCAGCGTTGAAGATTTCGACAGTATCAGCACTGAAGCTTTCTTT.

The rearrangement uses TRBV28 and TRBJ2-7, with TRBD1 matching over 12 bases. Germline CDR1 MDHEN, CDR2 SYDVKM. The junction had 7 bases not matched to a gene; V was cut back by 7 bases and J by 6 bases. CDR3 length: 14 amino acids. DNA for the CDR3: TGTGCCAGCACTGAGGGACAGGGGGCGTCCGAGCAGTACTTC. Amino acid sequence: CASTEGQGASEQYF.

The V gene is TRBV6-1, the J gene TRBJ1-6; D possibly corresponds to TRBD1 (6 bases). This CDR3 region has 17 residues. The germline V and J ends were trimmed by 6 bases and 0 bases, with 15 bases remaining between them. The germline gives CDR1 MNHNS, CDR2 SASEGT. The CDR3 loop is CASRSGQRSSYNSPLHF. CDR3 coding DNA: TGTGCCAGCAGGAGTGGACAGAGAAGCTCCTATAATTCACCCCTCCACTTT.

The chain joins TRBV4-2 to TRBJ2-3; D ambiguous. Looked up from germline, CDR1 is LGHNA and CDR2 is YNFKEQ. V was trimmed by 4 bases and J by 7 bases, leaving 9 bases between them. CDR3 length: 12 amino acids. The CDR3 sequence is CASSLIGYTQYF. Written as DNA, the CDR3 is TGTGCCAGCAGCCTGATCGGCTATACGCAGTATTTT.

The J gene is TRBJ2-3, the V gene TRBV7-2; TRBD2 matches 8 bases. Germline-derived CDR1 and CDR2 are SGHTA and FQGNSA. The CDR3 has 16 residues. Trimming at V came to 1 base and at J to 7 bases, leaving 10 bases not matched to a gene. The CDR3 nucleotides read TGTGCCAGCAGCTTAGTTTCTGCGGGGGGCCTCAATACGCAGTATTTT. It specifies CASSLVSAGGLNTQYF.

The V gene is TRBV20-1, the J gene TRBJ2-7; tentative D call: TRBD1 (5 bases). Trimming stripped 3 bases from V and 4 bases from J, with 7 bases between. This CDR3 region has 11 residues. The germline gives CDR1 DFQATT, CDR2 SNEGSKA (reference sequence). The CDR3: CSASRGYEQYF. CDR3 bases: TGCAGTGCTAGTAGGGGATACGAGCAGTACTTC.

This clonotype was seen just once. The chain joins TRBV20-1 to TRBJ2-3; the D gene is possibly TRBD1 (5 bases). CDR1 is DFQATT and CDR2 is SNEGSKA in the germline V gene (reference sequence). The CDR3 is made up of 12 amino acids. V gave up 5 bases and J gave up 2 bases, with 8 bases separating them. The CDR3 protein is CSASTATDTQYF. CDR3 bases: TGCAGTGCTTCGACAGCCACAGATACGCAGTATTTT.

The chain links TRBV6-5 to TRBJ1-5; tentatively, D is TRBD1 (5 bases). V was clipped by 6 bases and J by 7 bases, with 16 bases between them. This CDR3 region has 14 residues. The germline V gene encodes CDR1 MNHEY and CDR2 SVGAGI. CDR3 residues: CASSRDSYNQPQHF. CDR3 DNA: TGTGCCAGCAGCCGGGACTCGTACAACCAGCCCCAGCATTTT.

This clonotype occurred a few times. This chain links TRBV12-3 or TRBV12-4 with TRBJ2-5; D perhaps matches TRBD1 (5 bases). The CDR3 is 14 amino acids. V lost 6 bases to trimming and J lost 2 bases, with 13 bases between them. The CDR3 DNA reads TGTGCCAGCAGACCTACAGGTTCACAAGAGACCCAGTACTTC. Translated, it gives CASRPTGSQETQYF.

V and J are TRBV3-1 and TRBJ2-1; 13 nucleotides align to TRBD2. The CDR3 runs to 15 residues. The V and J ends lost 4 bases and 7 bases, in that order; junction bases with no gene match: 4. CDR1 and CDR2 (germline): LGHDT, YNNKEL (reference sequence). This CDR3 is CASSLLAGGQNEQFF. The CDR3 region has the DNA TGTGCCAGCAGCCTACTAGCGGGGGGGCAGAATGAGCAGTTCTTC.

The rearrangement uses TRBV6-1 and TRBJ2-1, with 8 bases lining up with TRBD2. The CDR3 consists of 15 residues. V dropped 3 bases and J dropped 2; count of bases not matched to a gene: 3. The germline gives CDR1 MNHNS, CDR2 SASEGT. The CDR3 DNA sequence: TGTGCCAGCAGTGACTTTAGCGGGGCCTACAATGAGCAGTTCTTC. Translation gives CASSDFSGAYNEQFF.

This chain uses TRBV3-1 with TRBJ2-4; D is undetermined. Germline CDR1 is LGHDT and CDR2 is YNNKEL (reference sequence). Trimming took 0 bases from V and 9 from J, leaving 3 bases between them. The CDR3 is 11 residues long. CDR3 coding DNA: TGTGCCAGCAGCCAAGAGAGCATTCAGTACTTC. It is translated as CASSQESIQYF.

This chain links TRBV11-2 with TRBJ1-1; 8 positions agree with TRBD1. CDR3 size: 15 residues. From germline, CDR1 is SGHAT and CDR2 FQNNGV. V lost 5 bases, J lost 4 bases, and 9 bases stayed unmatched. This chain's CDR3 is CASSHGQGRGTEAFF. DNA of the CDR3: TGTGCCAGCAGCCACGGACAGGGAAGAGGCACTGAAGCTTTCTTT.

This clonotype was counted a single time. The chain joins TRBV20-1 to TRBJ1-1; D unresolved. Between the trimmed V and J ends, which lost 4 bases and 9 bases, there was a span of 18 bases. This CDR3 is 13 amino acids long. Germline lookup yields CDR1 DFQATT and CDR2 SNEGSKA (reference sequence). CDR3 DNA: TGCAGTGCTATAAAGGTCGGGGAAAGGCAAGCTTTCTTT. This translates into CSAIKVGERQAFF.

The rearrangement links TRBV28 to TRBJ1-2, with D tentatively TRBD1 (6 bases). V lost 3 bases, J lost 6 bases, and 14 bases lay in between. Germline CDR1 reads MDHEN; CDR2 reads SYDVKM. The CDR3 has 14 residues. The chain's CDR3 is CASSFQQGGHGYTF. The CDR3 bases are TGTGCCAGCAGTTTCCAACAGGGTGGTCATGGCTACACCTTC.

The rearrangement joins TRBV5-1 to TRBJ1-1; D remains unclear. The CDR3 totals 14 residues. In germline, CDR1 is SGHRS, CDR2 YFSETQ. The germline V and J ends were trimmed by 3 bases and 1 base, with 10 bases remaining between them. The CDR3 here is CASSSASQNTEAFF. CDR3 nucleotide sequence: TGCGCCAGCAGCTCAGCCTCACAGAACACTGAAGCTTTCTTT.

The J gene is TRBJ2-2, the V gene TRBV5-1; TRBD2 is a possible D gene (5 bases). From germline, CDR1 is SGHRS and CDR2 YFSETQ. Trimming took off 4 bases at V and 5 bases at J, with 18 bases between the two ends. This CDR3 region has 16 residues. The CDR3 bases are TGCGCCAGCAGCCGGTCACTAGACCTGCGGACCGGGGAGCTGTTTTTT. It specifies CASSRSLDLRTGELFF.